In this sample, the clone carrying this T cell receptor (beta chain) turned up a few times. Patients affected by ophthalmopathy presented a Clinical Activity Score of at least 3, a NOSPECS grade of at least 4, and disease duration below 3 months. The sample belongs to a study of T cells in Graves' hyperthyroidism and ophthalmopathy. RNA transcripts yielded amplified TCR beta CDR3 regions. During a first-round RT-PCR of the TCR CDR3, the HTBI primer set was used. TCRdb passed the multiplex PCR reads through MiXCR, listing each CDR3 protein once. This table holds 600,000 or so distinct CDR3 sequences, about 14% found once. This CDR3 comprises 15 residues. CDR1 and CDR2 from the germline V gene are SGDLS and YYNGEE. V was clipped by 7 bases and J by 3 bases; unmatched bases: 8.

The sequencing sample was made of blood. The TCR originated in a woman aged 45 to 65 with Graves' ophthalmopathy. The V gene is TRBV9, the J gene TRBJ2-2; 8 nucleotides line up with TRBD2. In DNA form, the CDR3 reads TGTGCCAGCGCGGGGGGCGGTACCTACACCGGGGAGCTGTTTTTT. Its protein is CASAGGGTYTGELFF.